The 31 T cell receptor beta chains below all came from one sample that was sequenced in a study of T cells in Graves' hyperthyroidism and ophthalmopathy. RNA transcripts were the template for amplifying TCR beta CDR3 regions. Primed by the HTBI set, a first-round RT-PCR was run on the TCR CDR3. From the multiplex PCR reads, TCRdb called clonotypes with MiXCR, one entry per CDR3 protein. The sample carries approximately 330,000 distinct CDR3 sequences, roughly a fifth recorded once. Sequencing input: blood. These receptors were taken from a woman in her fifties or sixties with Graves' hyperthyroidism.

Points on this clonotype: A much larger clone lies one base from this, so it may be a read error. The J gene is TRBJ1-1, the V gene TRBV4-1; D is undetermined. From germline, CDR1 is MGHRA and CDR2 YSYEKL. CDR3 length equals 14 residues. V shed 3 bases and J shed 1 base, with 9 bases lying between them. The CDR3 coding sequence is TGCGCCAGCAGCCATAATGCCGAGAACACTGAAGCTTTCTTT. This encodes CASSHNAENTEAFF.

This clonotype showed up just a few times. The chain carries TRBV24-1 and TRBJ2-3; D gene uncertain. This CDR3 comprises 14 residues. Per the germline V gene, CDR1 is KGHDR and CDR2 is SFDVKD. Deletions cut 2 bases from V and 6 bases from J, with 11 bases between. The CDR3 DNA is TGTGCCACCAGTGATTCCCCCGTCCGGGATACGCAGTATTTT. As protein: CATSDSPVRDTQYF.

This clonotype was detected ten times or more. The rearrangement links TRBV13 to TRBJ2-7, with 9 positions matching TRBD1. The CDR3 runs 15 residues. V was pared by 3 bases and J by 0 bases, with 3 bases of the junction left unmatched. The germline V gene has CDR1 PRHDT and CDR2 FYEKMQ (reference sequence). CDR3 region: CASSFRDRVSYEQYF. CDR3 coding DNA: TGTGCCAGCAGCTTCAGGGACAGGGTCTCCTACGAGCAGTACTTC.

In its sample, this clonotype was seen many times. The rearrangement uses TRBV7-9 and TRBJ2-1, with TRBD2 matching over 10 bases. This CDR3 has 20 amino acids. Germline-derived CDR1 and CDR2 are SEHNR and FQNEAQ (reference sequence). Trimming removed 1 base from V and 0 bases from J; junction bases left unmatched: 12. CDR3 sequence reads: CASSLVRLAGAPSSYNEQFF. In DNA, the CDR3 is TGTGCCAGCAGCTTAGTTCGCCTAGCGGGAGCCCCGAGCTCCTACAATGAGCAGTTCTTC.

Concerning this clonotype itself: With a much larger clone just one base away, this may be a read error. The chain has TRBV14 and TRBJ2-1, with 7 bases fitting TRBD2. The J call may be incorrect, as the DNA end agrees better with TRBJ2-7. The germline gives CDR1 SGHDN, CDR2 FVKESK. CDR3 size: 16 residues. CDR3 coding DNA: TGTGCCAGCAGCCAACGTACGGGAGGAGGGTACAATGAGCAGTACTTC. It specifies CASSQRTGGGYNEQYF.

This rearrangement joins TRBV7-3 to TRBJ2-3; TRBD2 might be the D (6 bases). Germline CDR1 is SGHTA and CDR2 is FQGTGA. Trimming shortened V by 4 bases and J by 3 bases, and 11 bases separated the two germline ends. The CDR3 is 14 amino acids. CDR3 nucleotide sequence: TGTGCCAGCAGCTCAAGCGGGTTAACAGATACGCAGTATTTT. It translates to CASSSSGLTDTQYF.

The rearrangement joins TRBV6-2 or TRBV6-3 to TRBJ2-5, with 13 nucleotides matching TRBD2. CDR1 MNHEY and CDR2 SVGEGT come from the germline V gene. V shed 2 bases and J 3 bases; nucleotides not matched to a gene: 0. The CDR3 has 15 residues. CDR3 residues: CASSYGTSGKETQYF. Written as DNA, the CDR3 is TGTGCCAGCAGTTACGGGACTAGCGGGAAAGAGACCCAGTACTTC.

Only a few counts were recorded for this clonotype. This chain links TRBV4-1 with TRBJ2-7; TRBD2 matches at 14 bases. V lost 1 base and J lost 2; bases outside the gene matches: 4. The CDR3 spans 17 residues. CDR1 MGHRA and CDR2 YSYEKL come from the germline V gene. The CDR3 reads CASSQVQTSGRAYEQYF. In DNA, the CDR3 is TGCGCCAGCAGCCAAGTCCAGACTAGCGGGAGGGCCTACGAGCAGTACTTC.

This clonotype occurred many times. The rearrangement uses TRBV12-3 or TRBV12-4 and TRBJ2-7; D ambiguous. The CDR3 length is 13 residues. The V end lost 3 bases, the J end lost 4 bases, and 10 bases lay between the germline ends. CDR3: CASSLTRRYEQYF. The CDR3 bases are TGTGCCAGCAGTTTGACACGGCGGTACGAGCAGTACTTC.

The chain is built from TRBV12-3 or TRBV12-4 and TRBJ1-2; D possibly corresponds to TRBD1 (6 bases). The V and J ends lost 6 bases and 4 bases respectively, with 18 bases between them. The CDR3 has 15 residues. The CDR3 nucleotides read TGTGCCAGCAGCCGAGACACTTCCAGGGGCTATGGCTACACCTTC. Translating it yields CASSRDTSRGYGYTF.

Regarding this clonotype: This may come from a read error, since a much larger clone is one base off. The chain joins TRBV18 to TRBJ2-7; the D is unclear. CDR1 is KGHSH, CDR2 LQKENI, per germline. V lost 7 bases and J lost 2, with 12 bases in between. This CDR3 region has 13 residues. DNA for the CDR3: TGTGCCAGCTTATCCACTCGAGCCTACGAGCAGTACTTC. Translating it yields CASLSTRAYEQYF.

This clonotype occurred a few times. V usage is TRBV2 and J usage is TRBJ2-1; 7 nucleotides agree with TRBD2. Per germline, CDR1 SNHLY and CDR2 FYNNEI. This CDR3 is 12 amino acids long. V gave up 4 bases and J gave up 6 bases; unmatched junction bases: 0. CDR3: CASSGGGNEQFF. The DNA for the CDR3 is TGTGCCAGCAGTGGGGGGGGCAATGAGCAGTTCTTC. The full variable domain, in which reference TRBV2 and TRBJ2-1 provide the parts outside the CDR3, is EPEVTQTPSHQVTQMGQEVILRCVPISNHLYFYWYRQILGQKVEFLVSFYNNEISEKSEIFDDQFSVERPDGSNFTLKIRSTKLEDSAMYFCASSGGGNEQFFGPGTRLTVL.

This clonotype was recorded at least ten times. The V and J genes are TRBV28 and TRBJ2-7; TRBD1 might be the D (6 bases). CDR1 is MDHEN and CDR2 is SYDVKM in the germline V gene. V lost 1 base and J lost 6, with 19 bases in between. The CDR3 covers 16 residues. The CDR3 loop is CASSLLGTPLTGEQYF. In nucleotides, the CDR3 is TGTGCCAGCAGTTTATTGGGGACACCCCTTACGGGCGAGCAGTACTTC.

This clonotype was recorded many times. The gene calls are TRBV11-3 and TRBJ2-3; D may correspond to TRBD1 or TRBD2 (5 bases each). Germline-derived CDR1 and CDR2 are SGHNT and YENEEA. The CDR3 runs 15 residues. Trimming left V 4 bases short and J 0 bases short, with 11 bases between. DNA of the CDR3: TGTGCCAGCAGCTCGGGGACGGTTAGCACAGATACGCAGTATTTT. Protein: CASSSGTVSTDTQYF.

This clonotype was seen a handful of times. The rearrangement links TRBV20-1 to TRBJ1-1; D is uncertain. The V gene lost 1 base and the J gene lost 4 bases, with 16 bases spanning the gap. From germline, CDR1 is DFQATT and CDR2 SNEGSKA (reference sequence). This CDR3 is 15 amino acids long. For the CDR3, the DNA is TGCAGTGCTAGAGGCAAGGGAGATCGCCGCACTGAAGCTTTCTTT. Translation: CSARGKGDRRTEAFF.

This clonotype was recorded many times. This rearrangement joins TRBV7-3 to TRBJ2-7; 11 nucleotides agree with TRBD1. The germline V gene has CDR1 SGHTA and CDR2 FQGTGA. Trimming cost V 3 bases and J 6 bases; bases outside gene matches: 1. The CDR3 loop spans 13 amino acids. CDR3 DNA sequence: TGTGCCAGCAGCTTCGGACAGGGGGCCGAGCAGTACTTC. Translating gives CASSFGQGAEQYF. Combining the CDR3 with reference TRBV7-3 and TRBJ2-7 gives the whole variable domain GAGVSQTPSNKVTEKGKYVELRCDPISGHTALYWYRQSLGQGPEFLIYFQGTGAADDSGLPNDRFFAVRPEGSVSTLKIQRTERGDSAVYLCASSFGQGAEQYFGPGTRLTVT.

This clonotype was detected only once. This CDR3 reads CASSLSGQATEQYF. CDR3 in DNA: TGCGCCAGCAGCTTATCGGGACAGGCAACCGAGCAGTACTTC. The chain employs TRBV5-1 and TRBJ2-7; 8 bases agree with TRBD1. The CDR3 is 14 residues long. V lost 2 bases to trimming and J lost 6 bases; unmatched junction nucleotides: 7. CDR1 is SGHRS, CDR2 YFSETQ, per germline.

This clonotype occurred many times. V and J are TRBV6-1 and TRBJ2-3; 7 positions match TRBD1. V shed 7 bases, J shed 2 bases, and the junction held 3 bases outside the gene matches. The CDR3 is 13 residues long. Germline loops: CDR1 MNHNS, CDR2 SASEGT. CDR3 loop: CASTGGHTDTQYF. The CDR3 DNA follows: TGTGCCAGCACAGGGGGACACACAGATACGCAGTATTTT.

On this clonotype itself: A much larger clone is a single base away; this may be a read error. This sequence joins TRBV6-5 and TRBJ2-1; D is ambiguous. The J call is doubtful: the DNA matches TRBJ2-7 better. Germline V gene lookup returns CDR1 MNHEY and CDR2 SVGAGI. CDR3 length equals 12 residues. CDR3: CASSSTYNEQYF. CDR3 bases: TGTGCCAGCAGTTCGACCTACAATGAGCAGTACTTC.

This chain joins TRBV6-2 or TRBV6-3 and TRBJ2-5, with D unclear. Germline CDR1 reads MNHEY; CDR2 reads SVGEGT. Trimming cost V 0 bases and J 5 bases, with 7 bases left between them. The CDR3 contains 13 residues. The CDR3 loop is CASSYSLVETQYF. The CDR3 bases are TGTGCCAGCAGTTACTCTTTGGTGGAGACCCAGTACTTC.

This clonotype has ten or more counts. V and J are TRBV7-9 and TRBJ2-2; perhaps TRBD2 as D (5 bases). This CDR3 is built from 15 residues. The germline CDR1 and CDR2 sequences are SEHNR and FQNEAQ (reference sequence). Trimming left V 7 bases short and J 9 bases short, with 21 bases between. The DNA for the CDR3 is TGTGCCAGCAAGATCGGCAGTGGGAGAAACTGGGAGCTGTTTTTT. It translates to CASKIGSGRNWELFF.

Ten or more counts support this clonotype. CDR3 region: CASSPPGGVNTEAFF. Written as DNA, the CDR3 is TGCGCCAGCAGCCCCCCGGGAGGGGTGAACACTGAAGCTTTCTTT. The J gene is TRBJ1-1, the V gene TRBV5-1, with a tentative D call TRBD1 (5 bases). The CDR3 has 15 residues. The V end was cut by 4 bases, the J end by 0 bases, with 13 bases between. Germline CDR1 SGHRS, CDR2 YFSETQ.

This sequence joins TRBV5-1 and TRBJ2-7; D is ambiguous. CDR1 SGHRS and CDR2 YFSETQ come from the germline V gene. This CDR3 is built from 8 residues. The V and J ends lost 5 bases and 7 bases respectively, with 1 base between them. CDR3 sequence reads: CASREQYF. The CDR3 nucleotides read TGCGCCAGCAGGGAGCAGTACTTC.

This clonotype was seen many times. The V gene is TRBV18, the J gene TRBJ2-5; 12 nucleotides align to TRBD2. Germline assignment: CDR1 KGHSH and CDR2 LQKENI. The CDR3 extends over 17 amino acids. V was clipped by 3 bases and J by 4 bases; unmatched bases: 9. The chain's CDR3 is CASSPNRLAGERETQYF. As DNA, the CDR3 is TGTGCCAGCTCACCCAATCGACTAGCGGGAGAACGAGAGACCCAGTACTTC.

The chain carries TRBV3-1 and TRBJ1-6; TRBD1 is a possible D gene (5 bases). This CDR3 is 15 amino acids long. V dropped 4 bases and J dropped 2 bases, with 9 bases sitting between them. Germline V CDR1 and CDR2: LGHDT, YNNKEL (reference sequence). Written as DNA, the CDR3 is TGTGCCAGCAGCCCTGGGGCCGCCTATAATTCACCCCTCCACTTT. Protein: CASSPGAAYNSPLHF.

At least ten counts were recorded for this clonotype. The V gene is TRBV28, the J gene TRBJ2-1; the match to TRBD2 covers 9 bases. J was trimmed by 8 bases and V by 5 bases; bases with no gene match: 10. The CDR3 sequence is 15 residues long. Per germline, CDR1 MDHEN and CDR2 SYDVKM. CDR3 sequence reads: CASSTPSGRRDEQFF. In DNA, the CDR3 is TGTGCCAGCAGTACCCCCAGCGGGAGGAGGGATGAGCAGTTCTTC. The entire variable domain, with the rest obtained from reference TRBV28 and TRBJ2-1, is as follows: DVKVTQSSRYLVKRTGEKVFLECVQDMDHENMFWYRQDPGLGLRLIYFSYDVKMKEKGDIPEGYSVSREKKERFSLILESASTNQTSMYLCASSTPSGRRDEQFFGPGTRLTVL.

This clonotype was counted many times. The CDR3 protein is CASSLHTTSGGKETQYF. The CDR3 bases are TGTGCCAGCAGTTTGCATACCACTAGCGGGGGAAAAGAGACCCAGTACTTC. The chain recombines TRBV28 with TRBJ2-5; 11 bases fit TRBD2. The CDR3 runs to 17 residues. The ends lost 3 bases at V and 3 bases at J; junction bases unmatched: 9. The germline CDR1 and CDR2 sequences are MDHEN and SYDVKM. The complete variable domain, with remaining parts taken from reference TRBV28 and TRBJ2-5, reads DVKVTQSSRYLVKRTGEKVFLECVQDMDHENMFWYRQDPGLGLRLIYFSYDVKMKEKGDIPEGYSVSREKKERFSLILESASTNQTSMYLCASSLHTTSGGKETQYFGPGTRLLVL.

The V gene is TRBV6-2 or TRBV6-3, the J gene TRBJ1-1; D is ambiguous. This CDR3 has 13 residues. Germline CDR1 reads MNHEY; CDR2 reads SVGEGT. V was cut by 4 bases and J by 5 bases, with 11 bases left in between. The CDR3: CASSFPHGTEAFF. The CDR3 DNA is TGTGCCAGCAGTTTCCCTCATGGGACTGAAGCTTTCTTT.

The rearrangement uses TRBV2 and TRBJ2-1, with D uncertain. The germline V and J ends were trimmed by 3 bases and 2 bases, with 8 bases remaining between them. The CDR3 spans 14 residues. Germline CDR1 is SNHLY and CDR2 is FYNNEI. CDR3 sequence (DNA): TGTGCCAGCAGTGACTACTGGACCTACAATGAGCAGTTCTTC. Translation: CASSDYWTYNEQFF.

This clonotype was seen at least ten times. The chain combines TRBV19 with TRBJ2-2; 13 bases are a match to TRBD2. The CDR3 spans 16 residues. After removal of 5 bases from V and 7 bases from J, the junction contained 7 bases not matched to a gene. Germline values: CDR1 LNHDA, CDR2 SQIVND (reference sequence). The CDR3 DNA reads TGTGCCAGTAGTTCCCGACTAGCGGGAGGCCTCGGGGAGCTGTTTTTT. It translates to CASSSRLAGGLGELFF.

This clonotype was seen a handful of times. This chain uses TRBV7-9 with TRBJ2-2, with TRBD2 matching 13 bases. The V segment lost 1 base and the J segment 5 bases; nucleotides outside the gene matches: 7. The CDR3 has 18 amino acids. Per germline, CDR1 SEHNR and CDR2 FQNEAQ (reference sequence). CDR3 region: CASSLVRTSGSFTGELFF. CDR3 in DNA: TGTGCCAGCAGCTTAGTACGGACTAGCGGGAGTTTTACCGGGGAGCTGTTTTTT. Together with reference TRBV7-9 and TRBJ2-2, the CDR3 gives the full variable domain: DTGVSQNPRHKITKRGQNVTFRCDPISEHNRLYWYRQTLGQGPEFLTYFQNEAQLEKSRLLSDRFSAERPKGSFSTLEIQRTEQGDSAMYLCASSLVRTSGSFTGELFFGEGSRLTVL.